Shown below are 23 T cell receptor beta chains from a single sample sequenced in a study of OX40 agonist ivuxolimab in advanced cancers. Data came from immunoSEQ multiplex PCR; TCRdb stores just in-frame clones and leaves some out. Counted here are 55,000 to 65,000 clones, nearly 85% occurring once; the ten biggest clones make up roughly 1.9%. Sequenced here: CD4+ or CD8+ T cells sorted from blood, sampled in a trial of the OX40 agonist ivuxolimab. These receptors originate from an adult with an advanced solid tumor such as melanoma, head and neck, liver or kidney cancer.

The J gene is TRBJ2-4, the V gene TRBV6-5, with 7 positions matching TRBD1. J lost 8 bases, V lost 6 bases, and 7 bases had no gene match. The CDR3 has 13 residues. The germline CDR1 and CDR2 sequences are MNHEY and SVGAGI. CDR3 DNA: TGTGCCAGCAGAGAAACAGGGGTGGACATTCAGTACTTC. It yields the protein CASRETGVDIQYF.

The chain is built from TRBV6-6 and TRBJ2-5; tentatively, D is TRBD2 (6 bases). Germline assignment: CDR1 MNHNY and CDR2 SVGAGI (reference sequence). V lost 7 bases to trimming and J lost 2 bases, with 11 bases between them. There are 13 residues in the CDR3. DNA for the CDR3: TGTGCCAGCAACTTTGGGGGGCAAGAGACCCAGTACTTC. Protein: CASNFGGQETQYF.

Here the CDR3 reads CAWTDRLAGTSTDTQYF. In DNA, the CDR3 is TGTGCCTGGACCGACAGACTAGCGGGGACTAGCACAGATACGCAGTATTTT. V gene TRBV30 combines with J gene TRBJ2-3, with TRBD2 identical over 11 bases. The junction had 9 bases not matched to a gene; V was cut back by 4 bases and J by 0 bases. The CDR3 length is 17 residues. The germline CDR1 and CDR2 sequences are GTSNPN and SVGIG (reference sequence).

The chain combines TRBV19 with TRBJ1-1; D is unclear. Germline V gene sequence: CDR1 LNHDA, CDR2 SQIVND (reference sequence). The CDR3 totals 13 residues. V dropped 2 bases and J dropped 3 bases, with 7 bases sitting between them. The chain's CDR3 is CASSIPRYTEAFF. Written as DNA, the CDR3 is TGTGCCAGTAGTATACCCAGGTACACTGAAGCTTTCTTT.

The chain uses TRBV9 and TRBJ1-3; D may be TRBD1 (5 bases). CDR1 is SGDLS, CDR2 YYNGEE, per germline. The V end lost 0 bases, the J end lost 3 bases, and 7 bases lay between the germline ends. The CDR3 is 14 residues long. The CDR3 region is CASSVAGGGNTIYF. The CDR3 coding sequence is TGTGCCAGCAGCGTAGCCGGGGGTGGAAACACCATATATTTT.

This clone was found a few times. The V and J genes are TRBV7-9 and TRBJ2-3, with D unclear. The CDR3 is made up of 13 amino acids. Germline CDR1 and CDR2: SEHNR and FQNEAQ (reference sequence). V lost 0 bases and J 6 bases, leaving 7 bases between the germline ends. CDR3 sequence (DNA): TGTGCCAGCAGCTTAGCGGGGATGGATACGCAGTATTTT. Protein product: CASSLAGMDTQYF. The variable domain in full, with the rest retrieved from reference TRBV7-9 and TRBJ2-3, is DTGVSQNPRHKITKRGQNVTFRCDPISEHNRLYWYRQTLGQGPEFLTYFQNEAQLEKSRLLSDRFSAERPKGSFSTLEIQRTEQGDSAMYLCASSLAGMDTQYFGPGTRLTVL.

The chain has TRBV5-1 and TRBJ2-6; D unresolved. Looked up from germline, CDR1 is SGHRS and CDR2 is YFSETQ. The CDR3 is 15 residues long. The ends were cut back, 2 bases at V and 0 bases at J, with 6 bases in the middle. In DNA form, the CDR3 reads TGCGCCAGCAGCTTTGAGCACTCTGGGGCCAACGTCCTGACTTTC. Translation gives CASSFEHSGANVLTF.

J is TRBJ2-1 and V is TRBV11-1; D may be TRBD2 (6 bases). The CDR3 is 15 residues long. The V gene's germline CDR1 is SGHAT and CDR2 FQDESV (reference sequence). Trimming took off 5 bases at V and 8 bases at J, with 19 bases between the two ends. The CDR3 loop is CASSLEAGPAHEQFF. The CDR3 nucleotides are TGTGCCAGCAGCCTTGAAGCGGGCCCGGCCCATGAGCAGTTCTTC. The full variable domain, its missing parts supplied by reference TRBV11-1 and TRBJ2-1, is EAEVAQSPRYKITEKSQAVAFWCDPISGHATLYWYRQILGQGPELLVQFQDESVVDDSQLPKDRFSAERLKGVDSTLKIQPAELGDSAMYLCASSLEAGPAHEQFFGPGTRLTVL.

The chain links TRBV10-3 to TRBJ2-6, with D maybe TRBD2 (6 bases). The germline CDR1 and CDR2 sequences are ENHRY and SYGVKD. This CDR3 comprises 17 residues. V lost 8 bases and J lost 0, with 17 bases in between. CDR3 loop: CAIRAGDGSSGANVLTF. In DNA form, the CDR3 reads TGTGCCATCCGCGCCGGGGACGGGAGCTCTGGGGCCAACGTCCTGACTTTC.

The chain is built from TRBV28 and TRBJ2-7; 16 bases are a match to TRBD2. Germline CDR1 and CDR2: MDHEN and SYDVKM. The ends lost 6 bases at V and 6 bases at J; junction bases unmatched: 11. This CDR3 has 17 amino acids. CDR3 loop: CASRRKGTSGRALEQYF. DNA for the CDR3: TGTGCCAGCAGACGAAAGGGGACTAGCGGGAGGGCCCTCGAGCAGTACTTC.

This chain uses TRBV30 with TRBJ1-1; the D gene is possibly TRBD1 (6 bases). The CDR3 has 15 amino acids. Trimming removed 0 bases at V and 5 bases at J, with 16 bases between. Germline values: CDR1 GTSNPN, CDR2 SVGIG (reference sequence). This CDR3 reads CAWSVPQGGGTEAFF. CDR3 sequence (DNA): TGTGCCTGGAGTGTACCCCAAGGGGGGGGGACTGAAGCTTTCTTT.

The rearrangement links TRBV29-1 to TRBJ2-6; D remains ambiguous. Germline V gives CDR1 SQVTM, CDR2 ANQGSEA. With 2 bases removed from V and 0 bases from J, the gap between germline ends came to 5 bases. This CDR3 comprises 14 residues. CDR3 residues: CSVELDSGANVLTF. In DNA, the CDR3 is TGCAGCGTTGAACTGGACTCTGGGGCCAACGTCCTGACTTTC.

This sequence joins TRBV7-2 and TRBJ2-5; possible D gene TRBD2, 6 bases. The CDR3 has 14 residues. V was trimmed by 4 bases and J by 5 bases, leaving 14 bases between them. Germline V gives CDR1 SGHTA, CDR2 FQGNSA. Written as DNA, the CDR3 is TGTGCCAGCAGCTCCTCTAATCGGGGGGAGACCCAGTACTTC. It specifies CASSSSNRGETQYF.

This chain joins TRBV30 and TRBJ2-3; TRBD2 matches 8 bases. The junction had 21 bases not matched to a gene; V was cut back by 1 base and J by 0 bases. The V gene's germline CDR1 is GTSNPN and CDR2 SVGIG (reference sequence). This CDR3 spans 21 amino acids. The CDR3 region is CAWSGISGGLAGPYSTDTQYF. The CDR3 DNA reads as TGTGCCTGGAGTGGGATAAGTGGGGGGCTAGCGGGTCCTTATAGCACAGATACGCAGTATTTT.

The rearrangement links TRBV28 to TRBJ1-2; TRBD1 agrees at 11 bases. V gave up 2 bases and J gave up 8 bases; unmatched junction bases: 4. Germline-derived CDR1 and CDR2 are MDHEN and SYDVKM. The CDR3 is 14 amino acids. The CDR3, as DNA: TGTGCCAGCAGTTTACCCGGGACAGGGGGAGGCTACACCTTC. It encodes CASSLPGTGGGYTF.

The rearrangement links TRBV6-5 to TRBJ1-2; possibly TRBD1 for D (5 bases). This CDR3 has 15 amino acids. The V gene's germline CDR1 is MNHEY and CDR2 SVGAGI. Trimming took off 0 bases at V and 6 bases at J, with 14 bases between the two ends. DNA for the CDR3: TGTGCCAGCAGTTACTCGGGGGGTGTTTGGGATGGCTACACCTTC. It is translated as CASSYSGGVWDGYTF.

The CDR3 loop reads CASSAGHGSTGELFF. Written as DNA, the CDR3 is TGTGCCAGCAGCGCTGGACACGGGTCCACCGGGGAGCTGTTTTTT. This chain uses TRBV11-3 with TRBJ2-2; a weak D match, TRBD1 (5 bases). This CDR3 spans 15 amino acids. V dropped 5 bases and J dropped 4 bases, with 14 bases sitting between them. CDR1 and CDR2 from the germline V gene are SGHNT and YENEEA.

A few counts support this clone. This chain connects TRBV28 to TRBJ2-3; D possibly corresponds to TRBD2 (5 bases). V shed 5 bases and J shed 0 bases, with 24 bases lying between them. The CDR3 runs 19 residues. The germline V gene has CDR1 MDHEN and CDR2 SYDVKM. The CDR3 region has the DNA TGTGCCAGCAGTAAACCGCTGACTACCTTTTCCTCTAGCACAGATACGCAGTATTTT. Translated, it gives CASSKPLTTFSSSTDTQYF.

This chain joins TRBV10-3 and TRBJ2-3, with 10 bases matching TRBD2. The CDR3 has 16 amino acids. In germline, CDR1 is ENHRY, CDR2 SYGVKD. After removal of 6 bases from V and 3 bases from J, the junction contained 9 bases not matched to a gene. CDR3 DNA sequence: TGTGCCATCAGGAGTACTAGCGGGAAGGGAACAGATACGCAGTATTTT. Translated: CAIRSTSGKGTDTQYF.

The chain couples TRBV10-3 to TRBJ2-2; TRBD1 agrees at 8 bases. The CDR3 runs to 14 residues. The V segment lost 8 bases and the J segment 2 bases; nucleotides outside the gene matches: 4. Looked up from germline, CDR1 is ENHRY and CDR2 is SYGVKD. CDR3 DNA sequence: TGTGCCATCCGTACAGGGGGAAACACCGGGGAGCTGTTTTTT. Residues: CAIRTGGNTGELFF.

The V and J genes are TRBV5-1 and TRBJ2-5; maybe TRBD2 (5 bases). V was clipped by 0 bases and J by 5 bases, with 8 bases between them. Germline V gene data show CDR1 as SGHRS and CDR2 as YFSETQ. CDR3 length equals 13 residues. The CDR3 reads CASSLGWRETQYF. CDR3 sequence (DNA): TGCGCCAGCAGCTTGGGTTGGAGGGAGACCCAGTACTTC.

This sequence joins TRBV25-1 and TRBJ2-2, with unresolved D. Germline CDR1 MGHDK, CDR2 SYGVNS. Trimming cost V 10 bases and J 6 bases, with 12 bases left between them. The CDR3 is made up of 12 amino acids. CDR3 amino acids: CATAVGAGELFF. The CDR3 DNA sequence: TGTGCCACCGCCGTCGGCGCCGGGGAGCTGTTTTTT.

The chain uses TRBV5-6 and TRBJ2-7, with D possibly matching TRBD1 (5 bases). Trimming pared 3 bases from V and 6 bases from J, leaving 13 bases between. Germline V CDR1 and CDR2: SGHDT, YYEEEE. The CDR3 consists of 13 residues. CDR3 in amino acids: CASSSPRRGEQYF. For the CDR3, the DNA is TGTGCCAGCAGCTCGCCCAGAAGGGGCGAGCAGTACTTC. The entire variable domain, with the rest obtained from reference TRBV5-6 and TRBJ2-7, is as follows: DAGVTQSPTHLIKTRGQQVTLRCSPKSGHDTVSWYQQALGQGPQFIFQYYEEEERQRGNFPDRFSGHQFPNYSSELNVNALLLGDSALYLCASSSPRRGEQYFGPGTRLTVT.